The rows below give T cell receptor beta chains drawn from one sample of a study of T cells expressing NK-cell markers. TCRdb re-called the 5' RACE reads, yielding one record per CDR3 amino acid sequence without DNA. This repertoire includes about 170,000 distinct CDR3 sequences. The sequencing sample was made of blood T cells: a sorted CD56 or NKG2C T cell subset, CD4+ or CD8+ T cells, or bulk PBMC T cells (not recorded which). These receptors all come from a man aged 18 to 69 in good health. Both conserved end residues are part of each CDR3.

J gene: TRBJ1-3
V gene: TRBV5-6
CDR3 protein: CASSPVAAAPSGNTIYF

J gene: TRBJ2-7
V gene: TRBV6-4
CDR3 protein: CASSDQGKDRAGEQYF

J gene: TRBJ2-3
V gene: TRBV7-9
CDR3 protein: CASSLWTSLSTDTQYF

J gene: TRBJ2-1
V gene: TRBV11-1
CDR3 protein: CASSSGPAGAQGVTYNEQFF

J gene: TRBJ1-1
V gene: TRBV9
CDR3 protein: CASSPSGGMNTEAFF

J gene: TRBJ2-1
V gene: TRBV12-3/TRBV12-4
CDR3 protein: CASSFGVQPVDEQFF

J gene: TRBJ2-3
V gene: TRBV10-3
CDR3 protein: CAISTGEGTDTQYF

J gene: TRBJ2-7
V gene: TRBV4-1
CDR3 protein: CASSQGQGISYEQYF

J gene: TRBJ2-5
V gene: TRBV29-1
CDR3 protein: CSVEEAGGHQETQYF

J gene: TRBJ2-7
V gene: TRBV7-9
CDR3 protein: CASSSTGTRPYEQYF

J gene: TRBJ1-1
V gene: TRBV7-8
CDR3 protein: CASSLELRGSGTEAFF

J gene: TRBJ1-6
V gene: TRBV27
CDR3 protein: CASSSTLGNSPLHF

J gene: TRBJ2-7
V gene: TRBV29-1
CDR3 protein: CSVAGREGGEQYF

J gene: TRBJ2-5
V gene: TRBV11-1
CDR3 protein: CASSYWDRGPETQYF

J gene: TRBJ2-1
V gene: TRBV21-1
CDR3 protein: CASSKPLAGTNEQFF

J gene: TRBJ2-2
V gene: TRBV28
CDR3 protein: CASSGLLETGELFF

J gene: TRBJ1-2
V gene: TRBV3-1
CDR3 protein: CASSPGQSNYGYTF

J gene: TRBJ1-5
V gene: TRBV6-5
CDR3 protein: CASSWIGQGGQPQHF

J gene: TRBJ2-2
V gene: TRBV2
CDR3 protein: CASSEFPTAGVVLFF

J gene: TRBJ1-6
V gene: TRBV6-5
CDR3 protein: CASSYSTRGSNSPLHF

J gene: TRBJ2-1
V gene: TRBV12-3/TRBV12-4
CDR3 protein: CASSVTNNEQFF

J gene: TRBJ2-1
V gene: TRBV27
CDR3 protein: CASSLHMQDPYNEQFF

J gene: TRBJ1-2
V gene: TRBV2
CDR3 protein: CASTSRGGYTF

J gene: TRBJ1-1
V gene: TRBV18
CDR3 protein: CASSQGNRGLHTEAFF

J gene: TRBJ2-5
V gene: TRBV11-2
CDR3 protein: CASSLNSGGAEETQYF